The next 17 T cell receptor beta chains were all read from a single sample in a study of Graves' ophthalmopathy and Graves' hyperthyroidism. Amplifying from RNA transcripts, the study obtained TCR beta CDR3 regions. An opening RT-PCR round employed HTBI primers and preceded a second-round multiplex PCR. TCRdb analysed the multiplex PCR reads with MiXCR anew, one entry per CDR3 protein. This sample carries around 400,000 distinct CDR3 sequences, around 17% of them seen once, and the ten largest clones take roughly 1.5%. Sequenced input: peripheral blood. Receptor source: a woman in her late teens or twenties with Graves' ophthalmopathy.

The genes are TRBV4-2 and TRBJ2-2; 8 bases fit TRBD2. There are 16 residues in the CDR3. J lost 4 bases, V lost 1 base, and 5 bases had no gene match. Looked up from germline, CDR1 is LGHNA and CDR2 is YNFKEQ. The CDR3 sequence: CASSQGIGTSTGELFF. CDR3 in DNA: TGTGCCAGCAGCCAAGGTATAGGGACTAGCACCGGGGAGCTGTTTTTT.

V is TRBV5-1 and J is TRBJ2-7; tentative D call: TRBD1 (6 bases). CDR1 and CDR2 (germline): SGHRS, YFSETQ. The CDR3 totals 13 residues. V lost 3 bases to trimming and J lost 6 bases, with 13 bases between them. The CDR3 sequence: CASSSPGAGEQYF. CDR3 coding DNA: TGCGCCAGCAGCTCCCCAGGGGCCGGCGAGCAGTACTTC.

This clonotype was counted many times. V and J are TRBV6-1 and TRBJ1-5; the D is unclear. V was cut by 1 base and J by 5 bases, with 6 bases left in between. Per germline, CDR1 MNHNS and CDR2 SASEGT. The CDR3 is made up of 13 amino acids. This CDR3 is CASSEVWDQPQHF. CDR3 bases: TGTGCCAGCAGTGAAGTTTGGGATCAGCCCCAGCATTTT.

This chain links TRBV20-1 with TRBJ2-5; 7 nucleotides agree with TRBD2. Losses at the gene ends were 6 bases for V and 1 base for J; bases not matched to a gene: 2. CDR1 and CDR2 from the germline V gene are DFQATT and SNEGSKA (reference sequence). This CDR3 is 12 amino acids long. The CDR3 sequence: CSARTSQETQYF. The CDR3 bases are TGCAGTGCCCGGACTAGCCAAGAGACCCAGTACTTC.

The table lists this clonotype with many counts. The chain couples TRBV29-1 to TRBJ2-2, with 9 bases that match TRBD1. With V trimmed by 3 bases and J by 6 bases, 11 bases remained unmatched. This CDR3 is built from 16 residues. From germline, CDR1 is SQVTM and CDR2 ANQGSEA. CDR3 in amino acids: CSVDRRGTGKAGELFF. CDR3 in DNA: TGCAGCGTTGATCGAAGGGGGACAGGGAAGGCCGGGGAGCTGTTTTTT.

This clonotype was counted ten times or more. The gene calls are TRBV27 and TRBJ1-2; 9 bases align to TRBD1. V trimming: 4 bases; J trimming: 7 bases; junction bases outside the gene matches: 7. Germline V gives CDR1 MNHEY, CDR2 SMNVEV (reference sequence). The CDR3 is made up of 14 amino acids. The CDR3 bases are TGTGCCAGCAGTTGGGGACAGGGTTCTTCTGGCTACACCTTC. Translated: CASSWGQGSSGYTF.

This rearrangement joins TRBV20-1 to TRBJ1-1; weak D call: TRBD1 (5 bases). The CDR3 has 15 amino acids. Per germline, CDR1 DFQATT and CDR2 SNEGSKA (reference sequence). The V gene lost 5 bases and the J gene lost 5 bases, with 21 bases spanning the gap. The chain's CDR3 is CSASRPPGVGTEAFF. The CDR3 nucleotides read TGCAGTGCTTCTCGCCCACCGGGGGTTGGAACTGAAGCTTTCTTT.

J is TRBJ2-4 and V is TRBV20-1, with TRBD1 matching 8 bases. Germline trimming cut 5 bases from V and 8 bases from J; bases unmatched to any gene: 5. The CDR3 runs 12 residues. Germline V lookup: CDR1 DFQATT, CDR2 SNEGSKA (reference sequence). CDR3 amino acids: CSAADRVDIQYF. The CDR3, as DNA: TGCAGTGCTGCGGACAGGGTGGACATTCAGTACTTC.

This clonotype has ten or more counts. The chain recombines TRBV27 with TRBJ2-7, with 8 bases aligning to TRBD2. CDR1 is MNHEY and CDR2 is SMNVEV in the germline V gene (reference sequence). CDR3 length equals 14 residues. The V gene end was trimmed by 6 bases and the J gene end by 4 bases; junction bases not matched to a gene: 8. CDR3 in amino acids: CASRVGGGEYEQYF. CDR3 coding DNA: TGTGCCAGCAGGGTCGGGGGGGGCGAATACGAGCAGTACTTC.

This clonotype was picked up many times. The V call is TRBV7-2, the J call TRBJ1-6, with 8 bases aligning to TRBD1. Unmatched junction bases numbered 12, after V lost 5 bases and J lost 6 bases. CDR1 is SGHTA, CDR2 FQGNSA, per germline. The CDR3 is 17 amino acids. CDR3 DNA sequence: TGTGCCAGCAGCCTACTAATAGACAGGGGAGGTAATTCACCCCTCCACTTT. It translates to CASSLLIDRGGNSPLHF. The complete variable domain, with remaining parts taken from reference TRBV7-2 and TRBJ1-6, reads GAGVSQSPSNKVTEKGKDVELRCDPISGHTALYWYRQSLGQGLEFLIYFQGNSAPDKSGLPSDRFSAERTGGSVSTLTIQRTQQEDSAVYLCASSLLIDRGGNSPLHFGNGTRLTVT.

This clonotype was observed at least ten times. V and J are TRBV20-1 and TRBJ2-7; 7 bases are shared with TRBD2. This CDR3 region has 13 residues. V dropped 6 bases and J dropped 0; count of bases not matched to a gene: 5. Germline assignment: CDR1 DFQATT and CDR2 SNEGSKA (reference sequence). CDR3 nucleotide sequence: TGCAGTGCGCCGGGGGGAAGCTCCTACGAGCAGTACTTC. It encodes CSAPGGSSYEQYF.

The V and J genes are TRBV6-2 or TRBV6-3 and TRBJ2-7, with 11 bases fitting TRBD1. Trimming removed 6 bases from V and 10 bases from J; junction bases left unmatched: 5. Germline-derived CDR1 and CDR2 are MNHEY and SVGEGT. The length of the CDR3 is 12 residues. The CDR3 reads CASRGQGAQQYF. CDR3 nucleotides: TGTGCCAGCAGAGGACAGGGGGCCCAACAGTACTTC.

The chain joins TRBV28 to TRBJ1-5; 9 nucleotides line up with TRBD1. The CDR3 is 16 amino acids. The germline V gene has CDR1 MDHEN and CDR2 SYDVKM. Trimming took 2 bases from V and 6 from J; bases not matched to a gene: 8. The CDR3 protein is CASSLPRQGVGQPQHF. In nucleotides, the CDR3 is TGTGCCAGCAGTTTACCAAGACAGGGGGTTGGTCAGCCCCAGCATTTT.

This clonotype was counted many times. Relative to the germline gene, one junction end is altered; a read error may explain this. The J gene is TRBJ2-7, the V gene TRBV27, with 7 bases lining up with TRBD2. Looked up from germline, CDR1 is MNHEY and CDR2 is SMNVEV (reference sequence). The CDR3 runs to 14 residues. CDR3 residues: CASSPGLTSSEQYF. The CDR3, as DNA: TGTGCCAGCAGTCCGGGACTAACTTCCTCCGAGCAGTACTTC.

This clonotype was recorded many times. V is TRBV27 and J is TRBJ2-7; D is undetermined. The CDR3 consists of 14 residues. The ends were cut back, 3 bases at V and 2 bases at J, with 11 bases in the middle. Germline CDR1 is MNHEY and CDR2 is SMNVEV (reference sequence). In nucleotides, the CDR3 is TGTGCCAGCAGTTTTAGGGCCGGTACCTACGAGCAGTACTTC. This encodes CASSFRAGTYEQYF.

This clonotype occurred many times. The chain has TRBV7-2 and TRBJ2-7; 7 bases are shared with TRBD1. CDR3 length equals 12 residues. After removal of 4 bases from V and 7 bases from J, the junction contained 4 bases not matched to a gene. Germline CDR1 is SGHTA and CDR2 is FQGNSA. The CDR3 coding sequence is TGTGCCAGCAGCTCGACAGGGAAAGAGCAGTACTTC. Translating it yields CASSSTGKEQYF.

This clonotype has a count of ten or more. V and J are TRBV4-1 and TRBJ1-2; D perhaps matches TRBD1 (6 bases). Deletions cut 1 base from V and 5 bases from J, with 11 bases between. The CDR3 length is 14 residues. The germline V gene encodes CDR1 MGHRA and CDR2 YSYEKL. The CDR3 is CASSQVAQGYGYTF. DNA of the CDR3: TGCGCCAGCAGCCAAGTGGCACAGGGTTATGGCTACACCTTC.